What follows describes a single T cell receptor beta chain. Profiled with immunoSEQ multiplex PCR; TCRdb holds only in-frame clones, not every one. The sample consists of approximately 510,000 clones, 79% of them appearing once. The sample comes from a study of shared clonotypes between healthy human individuals. Healthy adults negative for HIV, lacking recent acute infections or vaccinations, served as donors. Donors comprised only Caucasian adults living in Nashville, Tennessee. CDR1 is SEHNR, CDR2 FQNEAQ, per germline (reference sequence). The CDR3 is 15 amino acids. V dropped 5 bases and J dropped 4 bases, with 18 bases sitting between them.

V usage is TRBV7-9 and J usage is TRBJ2-7, with a possible D match to TRBD2 (6 bases). Sequenced input: PBMCs. This TCR was sampled from a woman aged 40 to 50 in good health. Some clones in this sample may be carry-over from other donors' samples. DNA of the CDR3: TGTGCCAGCAGCCCCGGGACTCTCGACACGTACGAGCAGTACTTC. Its translation: CASSPGTLDTYEQYF. The full variable domain, its missing parts supplied by reference TRBV7-9 and TRBJ2-7, is DTGVSQNPRHKITKRGQNVTFRCDPISEHNRLYWYRQTLGQGPEFLTYFQNEAQLEKSRLLSDRFSAERPKGSFSTLEIQRTEQGDSAMYLCASSPGTLDTYEQYFGPGTRLTVT.